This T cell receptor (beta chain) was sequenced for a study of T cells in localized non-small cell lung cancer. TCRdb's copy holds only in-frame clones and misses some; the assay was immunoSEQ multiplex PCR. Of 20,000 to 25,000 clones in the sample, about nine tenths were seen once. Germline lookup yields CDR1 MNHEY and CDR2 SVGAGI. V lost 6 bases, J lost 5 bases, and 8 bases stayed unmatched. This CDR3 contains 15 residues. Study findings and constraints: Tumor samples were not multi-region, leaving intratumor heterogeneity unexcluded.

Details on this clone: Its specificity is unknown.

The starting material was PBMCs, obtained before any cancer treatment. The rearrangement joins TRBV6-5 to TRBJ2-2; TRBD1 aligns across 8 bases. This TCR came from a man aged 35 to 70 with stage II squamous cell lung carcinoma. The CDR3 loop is CASRPTGGDTGELFF. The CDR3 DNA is TGTGCCAGCAGACCAACAGGGGGAGATACCGGGGAGCTGTTTTTT.